One T cell receptor beta chain is described in this entry. This sample was included in a study of blood T cell repertoires in COVID-19. Study as a whole: T cells, B-cell-depleted T cells, or PBMCs supplied cDNA or gDNA.

The repertoire was sequenced with immunoSEQ multiplex PCR; TCRdb's copy has only in-frame clones and lacks some. The sample records about 140,000 clones, over 75% being singletons. CDR3 length equals 14 residues. V lost 3 bases and J 2 bases, leaving 7 bases between the germline ends. Per the germline V gene, CDR1 is MNHEY and CDR2 is SMNVEV (reference sequence). The TCR originated in a man aged 55 to 70 with active or convalescent COVID-19. J is TRBJ2-2 and V is TRBV27; tentatively, D is TRBD1 (6 bases). Sequenced sample: peripheral blood. The CDR3: CASSFGTNTGELFF. The CDR3 DNA reads as TGTGCCAGCAGTTTCGGGACAAACACCGGGGAGCTGTTTTTT.